Shown below are 30 T cell receptor beta chains from a single sample sequenced in a study of OX40 agonist ivuxolimab in advanced cancers. This table comes from immunoSEQ multiplex PCR, and its TCRdb copy is limited to in-frame clones, with some not included. The sample has roughly 77,000 clones; around 93% are singletons. Sequences were derived from CD4+ or CD8+ T cells sorted from blood, sampled in a trial of the OX40 agonist ivuxolimab. All receptors derive from an adult with an advanced solid tumor such as melanoma, head and neck, liver or kidney cancer.

As for this clone: One end of the junction does not line up with germline, which may come from a read error. The rearrangement links TRBV30 to TRBJ2-7; D not certain. Per germline, CDR1 GTSNPN and CDR2 SVGIG (reference sequence). This CDR3 has 11 amino acids. This CDR3 reads CAWGIGPRLFF. The CDR3 region has the DNA TGTGCCTGGGGGATCGGACCGCGCCTATTTTTC.

A single count supports this clone. V usage is TRBV10-2 and J usage is TRBJ2-7; D is perhaps TRBD1 (6 bases). The germline V gene encodes CDR1 WSHSY and CDR2 SAAADI. The CDR3 consists of 13 residues. V lost 5 bases to trimming and J lost 7 bases, with 15 bases between them. DNA of the CDR3: TGCGCCAGCAGTCAACAGGGACCGAGTGAGCAGTACTTC. Its translation is CASSQQGPSEQYF.

J is TRBJ2-1 and V is TRBV11-2; no reliable D call. The CDR3 is 12 residues long. V shed 0 bases and J shed 6 bases, with 3 bases lying between them. CDR1 SGHAT and CDR2 FQNNGV come from the germline V gene. CDR3 region: CASSLDPNEQFF. Here the CDR3 DNA reads TGTGCCAGCAGCTTAGATCCCAATGAGCAGTTCTTC.

The chain recombines TRBV18 with TRBJ1-5; 10 bases line up with TRBD1. This CDR3 spans 15 amino acids. The V and J ends lost 6 bases and 2 bases, in that order; junction bases with no gene match: 4. From germline, CDR1 is KGHSH and CDR2 LQKENI. The CDR3 nucleotides are TGTGCCAGCTCTCCAGGGACAGGGGGCAATCAGCCCCAGCATTTT. Its translation: CASSPGTGGNQPQHF.

The genes are TRBV2 and TRBJ2-3; 8 nucleotides align to TRBD2. CDR3 size: 15 residues. Unmatched junction bases numbered 6, after V lost 6 bases and J lost 1 base. Looked up from germline, CDR1 is SNHLY and CDR2 is FYNNEI. CDR3 DNA: TGTGCCAGCAGAGAACTGGGACTAGGCACAGATACGCAGTATTTT. Its protein is CASRELGLGTDTQYF.

V and J are TRBV21-1 and TRBJ2-4. TRBV21-1 has pseudogene status. The CDR3 has 17 residues. CDR3 DNA sequence: TGTGCCAGCAGCGACTATGCTGGACAAGAGGCCAAAAACATTCAGTACTTC. This encodes CASSDYAGQEAKNIQYF.

V and J are TRBV6-1 and TRBJ2-3; D unresolved. The V end lost 3 bases, the J end lost 2 bases, and 3 bases lay between the germline ends. Germline V gene lookup returns CDR1 MNHNS and CDR2 SASEGT. The CDR3 covers 12 residues. CDR3 sequence (DNA): TGTGCCAGCAGTGACCACACAGATACGCAGTATTTT. Its translation is CASSDHTDTQYF.

This rearrangement joins TRBV9 to TRBJ1-1, with TRBD1 matching over 7 bases. This CDR3 comprises 14 residues. Germline loops: CDR1 SGDLS, CDR2 YYNGEE. Germline trimming cut 3 bases from V and 4 bases from J; bases unmatched to any gene: 6. The CDR3, as DNA: TGTGCCAGCAGCGCTGACAGGGCGGGCACTGAAGCTTTCTTT. Residues: CASSADRAGTEAFF.

The chain recombines TRBV5-4 with TRBJ2-7; 9 nucleotides align to TRBD1. The CDR3 length is 14 residues. CDR1 and CDR2 from the germline V gene are SGHNT and YYREEE (reference sequence). Unmatched junction bases numbered 9, after V lost 4 bases and J lost 7 bases. Here the CDR3 reads CASSKKTGGGEQYF. The CDR3 DNA is TGTGCCAGCAGCAAAAAAACAGGGGGCGGTGAGCAGTACTTC.

The V and J genes are TRBV5-1 and TRBJ2-1; TRBD2 matches at 9 bases. Germline-derived CDR1 and CDR2 are SGHRS and YFSETQ. This CDR3 is 15 amino acids long. V shed 5 bases and J 2 bases; nucleotides not matched to a gene: 5. This chain's CDR3 is CASRRAGGTYNEQFF. CDR3 DNA sequence: TGCGCCAGCAGAAGAGCGGGAGGCACCTACAATGAGCAGTTCTTC.

The genes are TRBV9 and TRBJ1-2; 9 nucleotides match TRBD1. CDR1 is SGDLS and CDR2 is YYNGEE in the germline V gene. This CDR3 region has 15 residues. J was trimmed by 0 bases and V by 4 bases; bases with no gene match: 4. Here the CDR3 DNA reads TGTGCCAGCAGCTTAACAGGGGGCGCTAACTATGGCTACACCTTC. Its translation: CASSLTGGANYGYTF.

CDR3 sequence: CASWAGGSLPYEQYF. The CDR3 DNA reads TGTGCCAGTTGGGCAGGCGGGAGCCTTCCCTACGAGCAGTACTTC. V usage is TRBV19 and J usage is TRBJ2-7; TRBD2 agrees at 7 bases. The germline V gene encodes CDR1 LNHDA and CDR2 SQIVND (reference sequence). The CDR3 runs to 15 residues. V lost 8 bases and J lost 2; bases outside the gene matches: 12.

This clone has just one count. The V and J genes are TRBV19 and TRBJ2-2; perhaps TRBD1 as D (5 bases). Trimming pared 3 bases from V and 0 bases from J, leaving 5 bases between. The CDR3 consists of 14 residues. Germline lookup yields CDR1 LNHDA and CDR2 SQIVND (reference sequence). The DNA of the CDR3 is TGTGCCAGTAGTATCAGGGCGAACACCGGGGAGCTGTTTTTT. Its translation: CASSIRANTGELFF.

The chain joins TRBV9 to TRBJ2-3; perhaps TRBD1 as D (6 bases). CDR1 is SGDLS, CDR2 YYNGEE, per germline. The V end lost 0 bases, the J end lost 4 bases, and 6 bases lay between the germline ends. This CDR3 has 13 residues. CDR3: CASSVGQADTQYF. Written as DNA, the CDR3 is TGTGCCAGCAGCGTAGGACAGGCAGATACGCAGTATTTT.

This clone appeared once. The gene calls are TRBV7-2 and TRBJ2-7; perhaps TRBD1 as D (6 bases). Per the germline V gene, CDR1 is SGHTA and CDR2 is FQGNSA. V lost 1 base and J lost 2, with 12 bases in between. This CDR3 spans 15 amino acids. CDR3 sequence: CASSLGGRGAYEQYF. The CDR3 DNA follows: TGTGCCAGCAGCTTAGGGGGCAGGGGAGCCTACGAGCAGTACTTC.

This chain joins TRBV11-1 and TRBJ2-7; a weak D match, TRBD1 (6 bases). The germline gives CDR1 SGHAT, CDR2 FQDESV (reference sequence). V dropped 3 bases and J dropped 5 bases, with 20 bases sitting between them. The CDR3 loop spans 16 amino acids. The CDR3 DNA reads TGTGCCAGCAGCTTTAGCGTGGGTTACAGGGAGAACGAGCAGTACTTC. This translates into CASSFSVGYRENEQYF.

In this sample, this clone turned up once. The chain employs TRBV7-6 and TRBJ2-2, with D uncertain. CDR3 size: 15 residues. The V and J ends lost 2 bases and 1 base respectively, with 8 bases between them. Germline V gene lookup returns CDR1 SGHVS and CDR2 FNYEAQ. The CDR3 DNA reads as TGTGCCAGCAGCTTAAACCCAGGGAACACCGGGGAGCTGTTTTTT. Its protein product is CASSLNPGNTGELFF.

This clone was recorded only once. The chain couples TRBV6-1 to TRBJ2-2; TRBD1 matches at 8 bases. Trimming removed 4 bases from V and 6 bases from J; junction bases left unmatched: 7. This CDR3 is built from 15 residues. The germline V gene has CDR1 MNHNS and CDR2 SASEGT. In DNA form, the CDR3 reads TGTGCCAGCAGTGTGACAGGGGCGGCTTCCGGGGAGCTGTTTTTT. Translated, it gives CASSVTGAASGELFF.

This sequence joins TRBV7-2 and TRBJ2-7; D is uncertain. CDR3 size: 12 residues. CDR1 is SGHTA, CDR2 FQGNSA, per germline. V was cut by 6 bases and J by 7 bases, with 13 bases left in between. This chain's CDR3 is CASRFGPAEQYF. DNA for the CDR3: TGTGCCAGCAGATTCGGACCTGCTGAGCAGTACTTC.

This clone has just one count. This chain connects TRBV9 to TRBJ1-2; D is unresolved. The CDR3 has 14 residues. Germline assignment: CDR1 SGDLS and CDR2 YYNGEE. V was clipped by 4 bases and J by 1 base, with 11 bases between them. The CDR3 sequence is CASSPQTLNYGYTF. The CDR3 DNA is TGTGCCAGCAGCCCCCAAACACTTAACTATGGCTACACCTTC.

This chain connects TRBV19 to TRBJ2-4; 8 bases align to TRBD2. CDR1 and CDR2 from the germline V gene are LNHDA and SQIVND (reference sequence). This CDR3 is built from 21 residues. The V segment lost 5 bases and the J segment 0 bases; nucleotides outside the gene matches: 21. The DNA of the CDR3 is TGTGCCAGTAGTTCCGGGAGGGCGGGGGATCTAGCAGACGTAGCCAAAAACATTCAGTACTTC. Translating gives CASSSGRAGDLADVAKNIQYF.

This sequence joins TRBV7-9 and TRBJ1-5; no firm D call. The germline CDR1 and CDR2 sequences are SEHNR and FQNEAQ (reference sequence). The germline V and J ends were trimmed by 1 base and 6 bases, with 10 bases remaining between them. CDR3 length: 14 amino acids. The CDR3 loop reads CASSLGGESQPQHF. The CDR3 DNA reads TGTGCCAGCAGCTTAGGTGGGGAAAGTCAGCCCCAGCATTTT.

This sequence joins TRBV4-1 and TRBJ2-3; either TRBD1 or TRBD2 may fit D (5 bases each). The germline gives CDR1 MGHRA, CDR2 YSYEKL. The V end was cut by 3 bases, the J end by 7 bases, with 14 bases between. The CDR3 has 14 amino acids. For the CDR3, the DNA is TGCGCCAGCAGCCATCCGATCCGGGGCAATACGCAGTATTTT. Its translation: CASSHPIRGNTQYF.

The CDR3 reads CASSLLWRESETQYF. CDR3 coding DNA: TGTGCCAGCAGCTTACTTTGGCGGGAGTCCGAGACCCAGTACTTC. This chain uses TRBV11-3 with TRBJ2-5; TRBD2 aligns across 7 bases. Germline trimming cut 2 bases from V and 5 bases from J; bases unmatched to any gene: 8. The CDR3 runs 15 residues. CDR1 and CDR2 from the germline V gene are SGHNT and YENEEA.

This chain uses TRBV7-9 with TRBJ1-3, with 7 bases fitting TRBD1. After removal of 6 bases from V and 2 bases from J, the junction contained 7 bases not matched to a gene. The CDR3 sequence is 15 residues long. Germline V gene lookup returns CDR1 SEHNR and CDR2 FQNEAQ (reference sequence). The CDR3 DNA reads TGTGCCAGCAGGGTGGGGCAGGGGGCTGGAAACACCATATATTTT. The encoded protein is CASRVGQGAGNTIYF. The full variable domain, in which reference TRBV7-9 and TRBJ1-3 provide the parts outside the CDR3, is DTGVSQNPRHKITKRGQNVTFRCDPISEHNRLYWYRQTLGQGPEFLTYFQNEAQLEKSRLLSDRFSAERPKGSFSTLEIQRTEQGDSAMYLCASRVGQGAGNTIYFGEGSWLTVV.

The V gene is TRBV9, the J gene TRBJ2-5, with D unclear. V was shortened by 0 bases and J by 8 bases, with 14 bases between the two germline ends. Germline CDR1 is SGDLS and CDR2 is YYNGEE. The CDR3 contains 14 residues. CDR3 amino acids: CASSVEPGVSTQYF. The CDR3 DNA is TGTGCCAGCAGCGTAGAACCGGGTGTGTCCACCCAGTACTTC.

The chain combines TRBV5-1 with TRBJ2-2, with a tentative D call TRBD1 (6 bases). The ends were cut back, 2 bases at V and 3 bases at J, with 8 bases in the middle. There are 14 residues in the CDR3. Germline assignment: CDR1 SGHRS and CDR2 YFSETQ. The CDR3 region has the DNA TGCGCCAGCAGCTTTCAGGGGCACACCGGGGAGCTGTTTTTT. Amino acid sequence: CASSFQGHTGELFF.

This clone was counted between two and nine times. The rearrangement uses TRBV5-4 and TRBJ1-3; possibly TRBD1 for D (5 bases). V gave up 2 bases and J gave up 0 bases, with 12 bases separating them. This CDR3 has 16 residues. Germline V gene sequence: CDR1 SGHNT, CDR2 YYREEE (reference sequence). Here the CDR3 reads CASSFGTWLSGNTIYF. The DNA for the CDR3 is TGTGCCAGCAGCTTCGGGACCTGGCTCTCTGGAAACACCATATATTTT.

V and J are TRBV11-3 and TRBJ2-1; D possibly corresponds to TRBD1 (6 bases). V lost 1 base and J lost 2, with 12 bases in between. Germline CDR1 and CDR2: SGHNT and YENEEA. The CDR3 contains 16 residues. The CDR3 sequence is CASSLGGGRAYNEQFF. In nucleotides, the CDR3 is TGTGCCAGCAGCTTAGGTGGGGGCAGGGCCTACAATGAGCAGTTCTTC.

This chain links TRBV7-3 with TRBJ1-1; D ambiguous. This CDR3 contains 14 residues. The V gene's germline CDR1 is SGHTA and CDR2 FQGTGA. The ends were cut back, 2 bases at V and 2 bases at J, with 9 bases in the middle. DNA of the CDR3: TGTGCCAGCAGCTTAGGAGGGATTAACACTGAAGCTTTCTTT. This encodes CASSLGGINTEAFF.